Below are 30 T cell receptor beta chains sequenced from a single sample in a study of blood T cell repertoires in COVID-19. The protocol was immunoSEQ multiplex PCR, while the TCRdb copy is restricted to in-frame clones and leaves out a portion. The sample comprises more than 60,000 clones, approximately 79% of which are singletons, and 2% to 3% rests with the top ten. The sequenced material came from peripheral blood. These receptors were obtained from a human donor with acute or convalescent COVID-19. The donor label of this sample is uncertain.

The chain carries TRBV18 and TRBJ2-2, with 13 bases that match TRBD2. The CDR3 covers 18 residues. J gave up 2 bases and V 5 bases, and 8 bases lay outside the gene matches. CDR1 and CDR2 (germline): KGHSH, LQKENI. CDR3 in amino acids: CASSTGTSGNVNTGELFF. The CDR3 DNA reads TGTGCCAGCTCAACTGGGACTAGCGGGAATGTAAACACCGGGGAGCTGTTTTTT.

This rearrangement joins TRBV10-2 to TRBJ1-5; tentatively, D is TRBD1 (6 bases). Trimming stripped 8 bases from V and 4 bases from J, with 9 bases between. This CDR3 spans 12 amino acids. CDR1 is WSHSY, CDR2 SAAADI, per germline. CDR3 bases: TGCGCCAGCCAGGGGTTAAATCAGCCCCAGCATTTT. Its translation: CASQGLNQPQHF.

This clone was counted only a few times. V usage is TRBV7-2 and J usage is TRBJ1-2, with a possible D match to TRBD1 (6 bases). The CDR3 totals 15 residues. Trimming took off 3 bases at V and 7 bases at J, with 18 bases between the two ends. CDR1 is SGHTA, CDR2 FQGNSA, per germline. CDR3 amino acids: CASSFRQVGLGGYTF. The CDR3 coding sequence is TGTGCCAGCAGCTTCCGACAGGTGGGTCTCGGTGGCTACACCTTC.

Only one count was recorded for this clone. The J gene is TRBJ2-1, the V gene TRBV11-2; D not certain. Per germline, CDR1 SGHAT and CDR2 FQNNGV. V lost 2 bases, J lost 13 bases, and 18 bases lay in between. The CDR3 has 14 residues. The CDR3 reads CASSLSGSAVTQFF. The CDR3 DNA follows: TGTGCCAGCAGCTTAAGTGGATCGGCGGTGACCCAGTTCTTC.

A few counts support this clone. CDR3: CASSQEGQSRWQYF. The CDR3 region has the DNA TGTGCCAGCAGTCAAGAGGGACAGAGTCGTTGGCAGTACTTC. This chain uses TRBV2 with TRBJ2-4; 7 nucleotides align to TRBD1. V was pared by 5 bases and J by 13 bases, with 14 bases of the junction left unmatched. This CDR3 spans 14 amino acids. From germline, CDR1 is SNHLY and CDR2 FYNNEI.

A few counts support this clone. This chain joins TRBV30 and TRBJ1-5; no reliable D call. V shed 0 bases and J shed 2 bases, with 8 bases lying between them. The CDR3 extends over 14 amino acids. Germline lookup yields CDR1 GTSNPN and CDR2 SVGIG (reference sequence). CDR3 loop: CAWSVGRGNQPQHF. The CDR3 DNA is TGTGCCTGGAGTGTTGGGAGGGGCAATCAGCCCCAGCATTTT.

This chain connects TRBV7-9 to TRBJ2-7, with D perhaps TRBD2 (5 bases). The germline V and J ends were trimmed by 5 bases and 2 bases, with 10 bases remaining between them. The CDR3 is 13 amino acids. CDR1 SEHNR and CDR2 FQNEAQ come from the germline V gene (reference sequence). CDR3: CASSPPGTYEQYF. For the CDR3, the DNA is TGTGCCAGCAGCCCCCCGGGAACCTACGAGCAGTACTTC.

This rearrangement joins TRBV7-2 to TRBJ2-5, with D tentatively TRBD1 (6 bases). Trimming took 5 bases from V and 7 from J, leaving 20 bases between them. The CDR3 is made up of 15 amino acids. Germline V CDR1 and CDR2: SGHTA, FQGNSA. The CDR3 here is CASSQGTPQAGTQYF. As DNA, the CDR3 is TGTGCCAGCAGCCAGGGGACGCCCCAAGCTGGGACCCAGTACTTC.

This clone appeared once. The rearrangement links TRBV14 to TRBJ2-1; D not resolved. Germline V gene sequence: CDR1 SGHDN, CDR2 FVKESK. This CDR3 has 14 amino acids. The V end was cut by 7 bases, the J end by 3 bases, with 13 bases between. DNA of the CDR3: TGTGCCAGCACCCCCGGAGCCCTCTACAATGAGCAGTTCTTC. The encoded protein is CASTPGALYNEQFF.

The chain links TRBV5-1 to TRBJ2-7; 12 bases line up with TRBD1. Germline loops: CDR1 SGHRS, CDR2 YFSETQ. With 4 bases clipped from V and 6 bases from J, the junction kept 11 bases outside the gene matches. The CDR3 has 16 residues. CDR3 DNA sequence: TGCGCCAGCAGCGCCGGGACAGGGGGCGCTCTGTTCGAGCAGTACTTC. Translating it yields CASSAGTGGALFEQYF.

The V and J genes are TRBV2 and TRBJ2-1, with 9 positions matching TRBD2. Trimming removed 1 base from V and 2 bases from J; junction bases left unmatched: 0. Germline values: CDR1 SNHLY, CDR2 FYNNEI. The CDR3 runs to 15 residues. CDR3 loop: CASSEVAGAYNEQFF. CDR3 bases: TGTGCCAGCAGTGAAGTAGCGGGAGCCTACAATGAGCAGTTCTTC.

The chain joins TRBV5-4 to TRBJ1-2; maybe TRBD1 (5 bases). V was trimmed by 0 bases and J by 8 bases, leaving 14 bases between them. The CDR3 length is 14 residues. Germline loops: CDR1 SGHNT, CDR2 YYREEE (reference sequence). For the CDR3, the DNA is TGTGCCAGCAGCTTGGAAACAGGTGAAAGAGGCTACACCTTC. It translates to CASSLETGERGYTF.

The CDR3 sequence: CASTPLGQGAKNIQYF. The CDR3 DNA is TGTGCCAGCACCCCCCTAGGACAGGGGGCCAAAAACATTCAGTACTTC. The chain uses TRBV21-1 and TRBJ2-4; the D segment call TRBD1 is taken from the table without a DNA check. TRBV21-1 is designated a pseudogene. The length of the CDR3 is 16 residues.

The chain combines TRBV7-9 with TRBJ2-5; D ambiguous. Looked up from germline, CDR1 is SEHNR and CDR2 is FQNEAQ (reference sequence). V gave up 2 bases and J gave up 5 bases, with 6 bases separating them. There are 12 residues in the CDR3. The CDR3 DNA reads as TGTGCCAGCAGCTTACTCCCGGAGACCCAGTACTTC. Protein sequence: CASSLLPETQYF. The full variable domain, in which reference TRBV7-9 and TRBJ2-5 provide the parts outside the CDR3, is DTGVSQNPRHKITKRGQNVTFRCDPISEHNRLYWYRQTLGQGPEFLTYFQNEAQLEKSRLLSDRFSAERPKGSFSTLEIQRTEQGDSAMYLCASSLLPETQYFGPGTRLLVL.

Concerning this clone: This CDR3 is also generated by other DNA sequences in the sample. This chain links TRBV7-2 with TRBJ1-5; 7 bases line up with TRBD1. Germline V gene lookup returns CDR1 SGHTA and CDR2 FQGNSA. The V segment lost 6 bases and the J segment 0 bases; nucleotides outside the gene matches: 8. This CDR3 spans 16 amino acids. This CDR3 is CASSLGQVNSNQPQHF. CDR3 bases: TGTGCCAGCAGTCTTGGACAGGTGAATAGCAATCAGCCCCAGCATTTT.

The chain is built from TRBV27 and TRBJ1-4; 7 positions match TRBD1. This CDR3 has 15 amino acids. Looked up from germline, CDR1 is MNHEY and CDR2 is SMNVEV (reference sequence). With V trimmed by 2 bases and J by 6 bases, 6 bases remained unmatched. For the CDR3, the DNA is TGTGCCAGCAGTTTAAGACAGGGATCATATGAAAAACTGTTTTTT. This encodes CASSLRQGSYEKLFF.

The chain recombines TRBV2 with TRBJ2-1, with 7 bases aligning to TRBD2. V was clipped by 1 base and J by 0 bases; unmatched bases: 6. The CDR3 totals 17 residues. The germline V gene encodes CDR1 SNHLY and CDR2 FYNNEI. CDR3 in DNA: TGTGCCAGCAGTGAAGACTTCGGGGGGAGCTCCTACAATGAGCAGTTCTTC. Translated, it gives CASSEDFGGSSYNEQFF.

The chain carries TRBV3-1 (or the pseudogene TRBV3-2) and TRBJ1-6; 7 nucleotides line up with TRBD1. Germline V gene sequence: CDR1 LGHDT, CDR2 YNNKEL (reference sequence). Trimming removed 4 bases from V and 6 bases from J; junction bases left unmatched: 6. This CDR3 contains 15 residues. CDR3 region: CASSLVAGGNSPLHF. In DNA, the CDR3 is TGTGCCAGCAGCCTTGTAGCAGGGGGTAATTCACCCCTCCACTTT.

CDR3 in amino acids: CASSLRQGEKLFF. Written as DNA, the CDR3 is TGTGCCAGCAGTTTAAGACAGGGTGAAAAACTGTTTTTT. The rearrangement joins TRBV12-3 or TRBV12-4 to TRBJ1-4; 7 nucleotides line up with TRBD1. The CDR3 is 13 residues long. After removal of 2 bases from V and 7 bases from J, the junction contained 1 base not matched to a gene.

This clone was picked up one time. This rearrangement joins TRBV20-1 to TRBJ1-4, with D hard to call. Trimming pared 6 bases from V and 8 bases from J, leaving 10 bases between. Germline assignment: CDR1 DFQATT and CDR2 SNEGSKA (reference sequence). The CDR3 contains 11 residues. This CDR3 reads CSASVLEKLFF. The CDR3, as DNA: TGCAGTGCCTCAGTGTTGGAAAAACTGTTTTTT.

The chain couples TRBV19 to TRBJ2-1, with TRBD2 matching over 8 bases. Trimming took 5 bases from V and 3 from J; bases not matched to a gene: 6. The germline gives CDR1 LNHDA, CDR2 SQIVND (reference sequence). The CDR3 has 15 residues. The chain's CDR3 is CASSATSEYYNEQFF. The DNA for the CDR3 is TGTGCCAGTAGTGCGACTAGCGAATACTACAATGAGCAGTTCTTC.

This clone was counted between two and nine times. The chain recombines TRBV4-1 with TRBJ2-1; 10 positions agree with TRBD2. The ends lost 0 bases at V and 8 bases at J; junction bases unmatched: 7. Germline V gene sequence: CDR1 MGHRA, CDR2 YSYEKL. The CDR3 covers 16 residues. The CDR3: CASSQDPGTSDDEQFF. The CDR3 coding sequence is TGCGCCAGCAGCCAAGACCCCGGGACTAGCGATGATGAGCAGTTCTTC.

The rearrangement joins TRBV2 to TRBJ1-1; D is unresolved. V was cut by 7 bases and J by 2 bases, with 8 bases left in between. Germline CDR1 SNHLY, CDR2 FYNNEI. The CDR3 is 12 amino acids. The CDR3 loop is CASKLLNTEAFF. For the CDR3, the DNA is TGTGCCAGCAAACTCCTAAACACTGAAGCTTTCTTT.

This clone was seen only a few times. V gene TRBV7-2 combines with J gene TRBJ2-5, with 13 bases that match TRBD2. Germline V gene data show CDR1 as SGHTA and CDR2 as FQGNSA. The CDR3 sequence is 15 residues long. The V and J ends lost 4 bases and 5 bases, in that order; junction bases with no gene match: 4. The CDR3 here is CASSSGLAGVETQYF. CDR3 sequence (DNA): TGTGCCAGCAGCTCCGGACTAGCGGGGGTGGAGACCCAGTACTTC.

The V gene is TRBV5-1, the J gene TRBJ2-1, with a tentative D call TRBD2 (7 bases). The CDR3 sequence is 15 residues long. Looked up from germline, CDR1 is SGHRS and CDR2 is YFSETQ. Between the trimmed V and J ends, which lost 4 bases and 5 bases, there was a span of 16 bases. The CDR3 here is CASSTRRGGDNEQFF. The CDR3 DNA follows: TGCGCCAGCAGCACCCGAAGGGGGGGTGACAATGAGCAGTTCTTC.

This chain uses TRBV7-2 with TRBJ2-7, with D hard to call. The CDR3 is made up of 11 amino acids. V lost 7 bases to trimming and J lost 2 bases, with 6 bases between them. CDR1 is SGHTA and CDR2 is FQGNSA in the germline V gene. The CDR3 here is CASTLPYEQYV. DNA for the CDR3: TGTGCCAGCACCCTACCCTACGAGCAGTACGTC.

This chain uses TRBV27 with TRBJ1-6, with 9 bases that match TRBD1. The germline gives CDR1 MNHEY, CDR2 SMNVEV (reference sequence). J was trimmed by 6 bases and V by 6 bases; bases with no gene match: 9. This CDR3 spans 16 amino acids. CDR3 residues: CASRTGGAVGNSPLHF. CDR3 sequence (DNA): TGTGCCAGCAGAACAGGGGGCGCGGTCGGTAATTCACCCCTCCACTTT.

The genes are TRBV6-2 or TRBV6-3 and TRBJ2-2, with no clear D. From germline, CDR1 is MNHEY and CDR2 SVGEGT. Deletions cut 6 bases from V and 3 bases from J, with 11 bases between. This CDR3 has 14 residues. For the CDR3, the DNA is TGTGCCAGCAGCGTTGACACTTACACCGGGGAGCTGTTTTTT. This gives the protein CASSVDTYTGELFF.

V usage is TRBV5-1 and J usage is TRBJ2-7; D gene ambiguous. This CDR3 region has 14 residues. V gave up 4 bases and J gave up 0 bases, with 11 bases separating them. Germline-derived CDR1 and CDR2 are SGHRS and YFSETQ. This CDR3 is CASSPTDTSYEQYF. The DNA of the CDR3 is TGCGCCAGCAGCCCGACCGACACCTCCTACGAGCAGTACTTC. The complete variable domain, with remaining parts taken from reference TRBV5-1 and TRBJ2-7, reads KAGVTQTPRYLIKTRGQQVTLSCSPISGHRSVSWYQQTPGQGLQFLFEYFSETQRNKGNFPGRFSGRQFSNSRSEMNVSTLELGDSALYLCASSPTDTSYEQYFGPGTRLTVT.

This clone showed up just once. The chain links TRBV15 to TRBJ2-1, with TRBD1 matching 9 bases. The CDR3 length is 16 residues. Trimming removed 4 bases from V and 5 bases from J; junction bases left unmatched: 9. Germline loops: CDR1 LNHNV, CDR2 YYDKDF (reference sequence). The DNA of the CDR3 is TGTGCCACCAGCACCTCGGGACAGGGACTACACAATGAGCAGTTCTTC. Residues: CATSTSGQGLHNEQFF.